This T cell receptor (beta chain) was identified during a study of control samples from healthy donors and cancer patients. This clone was found a few times. This CDR3 has 16 residues. From germline, CDR1 is MNHEY and CDR2 SMNVEV (reference sequence). The V gene end was trimmed by 3 bases and the J gene end by 1 base; junction bases not matched to a gene: 1. Only in-frame clones appear in the TCRdb table, and some are missing; sequencing was by immunoSEQ multiplex PCR. The sample lists about 180,000 clones, 91% seen once, with roughly 2.1% in the top ten. Source material: blood. The chain carries TRBV27 and TRBJ2-2; TRBD2 agrees at 11 bases. The origin of this receptor is a woman between 40 and 50 years old in good health. In DNA, the CDR3 is TGTGCCAGCAGTTTTAGCGGGGGGGTGAACACCGGGGAGCTGTTTTTT. The encoded protein is CASSFSGGVNTGELFF.